This entry lists 26 T cell receptor beta chains sequenced from one sample in a study of blood T cells in healthy people across ages. A sample-barcoded 5' primer and a J-beta primer mix were used in a second PCR of roughly 7 to 11 cycles. TCRdb called the 5' RACE reads again in MiXCR, with one record for every CDR3 protein. The sample includes 1.5 million to 2 million distinct CDR3 sequences, approximately 28% of them seen just once. The sequencing sample was made of blood. These receptors were obtained from a woman in her twenties or thirties in good health.

This clonotype has only a few counts. The V and J genes are TRBV29-1 and TRBJ2-3, with TRBD1 identical over 11 bases. The CDR3 has 14 residues. Germline V CDR1 and CDR2: SQVTM, ANQGSEA. With V trimmed by 7 bases and J by 1 base, 4 bases remained unmatched. DNA for the CDR3: TGCAGCGGGGGACAGGGGGTACGCACAGATACGCAGTATTTT. Residues: CSGGQGVRTDTQYF.

The rearrangement links TRBV12-3 or TRBV12-4 to TRBJ1-1; D not certain. The CDR3 spans 14 residues. V shed 5 bases and J shed 1 base, with 11 bases lying between them. The CDR3 reads CASSRPSPNTEAFF. The CDR3 DNA sequence: TGTGCCAGCAGTCGCCCCTCGCCGAACACTGAAGCTTTCTTT.

This clonotype was seen many times. V and J are TRBV13 and TRBJ2-5; D unresolved. Trimming cost V 5 bases and J 3 bases, with 10 bases left between them. Germline loops: CDR1 PRHDT, CDR2 FYEKMQ (reference sequence). This CDR3 spans 13 amino acids. The CDR3 spells CASSLDSEETQYF. CDR3 DNA sequence: TGTGCCAGCAGCCTTGACTCCGAAGAGACCCAGTACTTC.

Notes on this clonotype: This sequence may be a read error, since a much larger clone differs from it by one base. The genes are TRBV7-2 and TRBJ2-5, with TRBD2 matching 10 bases. J was trimmed by 9 bases and V by 5 bases; bases with no gene match: 6. CDR1 is SGHTA and CDR2 is FQGNSA in the germline V gene. This CDR3 region has 13 residues. In DNA form, the CDR3 reads TGTGCCAGCAGCCTAAGACTAGCGGGTCCCCAGTACTTC. It encodes CASSLRLAGPQYF.

V gene TRBV12-3 or TRBV12-4 combines with J gene TRBJ1-5; D might be TRBD1 (5 bases). This CDR3 comprises 13 residues. V lost 6 bases to trimming and J lost 7 bases, with 13 bases between them. The CDR3 nucleotides are TGTGCCAGCAGCCTCAGGGACGTGCAGCCCCAGCATTTT. Protein sequence: CASSLRDVQPQHF.

This clonotype occurred many times. The rearrangement joins TRBV12-5 to TRBJ1-2; D not certain. The V and J ends lost 2 bases and 8 bases respectively, with 9 bases between them. Germline V CDR1 and CDR2: LGHNT, FRNRAP. The CDR3 spans 12 residues. CDR3 nucleotides: TGTGCTAGTGGTTTGAACCGCCAGGGCTACACCTTC. Translating it yields CASGLNRQGYTF.

This clonotype showed up just once. One junction end disagrees with the germline gene, perhaps due to a read error. V is TRBV19 and J is TRBJ1-1; 9 bases fit TRBD1. This CDR3 is built from 13 residues. Germline loops: CDR1 LNHDA, CDR2 SQIVND (reference sequence). CDR3 amino acids: CASCDRGNTESFF. CDR3 coding DNA: TGTGCCAGCTGCGACAGGGGGAACACTGAATCTTTCTTT.

This chain uses TRBV4-1 with TRBJ1-2, with TRBD1 as a possible D gene (5 bases). V shed 0 bases and J shed 7 bases, with 12 bases lying between them. Looked up from germline, CDR1 is MGHRA and CDR2 is YSYEKL. This CDR3 contains 14 residues. The CDR3 sequence is CASSQDRDMGGYTF. CDR3 nucleotide sequence: TGCGCCAGCAGCCAAGACAGGGATATGGGTGGCTACACCTTC.

The chain is built from TRBV7-6 and TRBJ2-4; possibly TRBD1 or TRBD2 for D (5 bases each). With the DNA end fitting TRBJ2-5 better, the J assignment may be wrong. The CDR3 has 15 residues. Germline assignment: CDR1 SGHVS and CDR2 FNYEAQ. The CDR3 region is CASSYGTAGSGTQYF. As DNA, the CDR3 is TGTGCCAGCAGCTACGGGACCGCGGGTTCAGGGACCCAGTACTTC.

This clonotype was detected ten times or more. The rearrangement joins TRBV20-1 to TRBJ2-1; 9 nucleotides align to TRBD1. The CDR3 length is 16 residues. Germline V gene data show CDR1 as DFQATT and CDR2 as SNEGSKA (reference sequence). Unmatched junction bases numbered 8, after V lost 1 base and J lost 4 bases. CDR3 loop: CSARVTGGAGYNEQFF. In nucleotides, the CDR3 is TGCAGTGCTAGAGTTACAGGGGGCGCGGGTTACAATGAGCAGTTCTTC.

This clonotype was counted once. This rearrangement joins TRBV12-3 or TRBV12-4 to TRBJ1-5; tentative D call: TRBD1 (6 bases). The CDR3 has 15 amino acids. Trimming took off 3 bases at V and 6 bases at J, with 15 bases between the two ends. The CDR3 nucleotides read TGTGCCAGCAGTTTGGGGGGGGCGTTCGGTCAGCCCCAGCATTTT. This codes for CASSLGGAFGQPQHF.

V is TRBV4-3 and J is TRBJ1-1, with D possibly being TRBD1 (5 bases). Trimming cost V 2 bases and J 5 bases, with 18 bases left between them. This CDR3 has 16 residues. Germline CDR1 is LGHNA and CDR2 is YSLEER. CDR3 region: CASSQKPGRTDTEAFF. The DNA of the CDR3 is TGCGCCAGCAGCCAAAAGCCGGGGCGGACGGATACTGAAGCTTTCTTT.

This clonotype appeared a few times. The J gene is TRBJ2-7, the V gene TRBV12-3 or TRBV12-4; 10 positions agree with TRBD2. V dropped 3 bases and J dropped 6; count of bases not matched to a gene: 5. CDR3 length: 14 amino acids. The CDR3 reads CASSFLAGGGEQYF. In nucleotides, the CDR3 is TGTGCCAGCAGTTTTTTAGCGGGGGGCGGCGAGCAGTACTTC.

The chain couples TRBV5-1 to TRBJ1-5; D unclear. The germline gives CDR1 SGHRS, CDR2 YFSETQ. V dropped 0 bases and J dropped 8 bases, with 12 bases sitting between them. The CDR3 spans 14 residues. CDR3 protein: CASSLGDSGKPQHF. Written as DNA, the CDR3 is TGCGCCAGCAGCTTGGGCGACTCGGGGAAGCCCCAGCATTTT.

This clonotype was seen many times. The gene calls are TRBV20-1 and TRBJ2-7, with D perhaps being TRBD1 or TRBD2 (7 bases each). The CDR3 totals 14 residues. Germline assignment: CDR1 DFQATT and CDR2 SNEGSKA (reference sequence). V lost 0 bases and J 6 bases, leaving 15 bases between the germline ends. DNA for the CDR3: TGCAGTGCTAGAGAGGCGGGAGCAGGGGGCGAGCAGTACTTC. As protein: CSAREAGAGGEQYF.

Turning to this clonotype: A read error may account for a junction end that differs from germline. The V and J genes are TRBV4-1 and TRBJ2-5; D is ambiguous. The CDR3 is 14 amino acids. Germline CDR1 is MGHRA and CDR2 is YSYEKL. The CDR3 spells CASSQAPPSKTRYF. CDR3 bases: TGCGCCAGCAGCCAGGCCCCCCCGAGCAAGACCCGGTACTTC.

A word on this clonotype: A read error may produce the germline difference seen at one junction end. This chain connects TRBV5-1 to TRBJ2-3; possible D gene TRBD2, 5 bases. CDR1 is SGHRS and CDR2 is YFSETQ in the germline V gene. There are 15 residues in the CDR3. The CDR3 DNA sequence: TGCGCCAGCGGCTTGGGTACTACGGCTGGAGGTACGCAGTATTTT. Protein product: CASGLGTTAGGTQYF.

This clonotype was seen a single time. The chain uses TRBV5-1 and TRBJ1-1; 9 bases line up with TRBD1. J lost 1 base, V lost 10 bases, and 8 bases had no gene match. The CDR3 sequence is 14 residues long. Germline lookup yields CDR1 SGHRS and CDR2 YFSETQ. This CDR3 reads CAGKGTGQNTEAFF. The CDR3 DNA reads as TGCGCCGGCAAGGGGACAGGGCAGAACACTGAAGCTTTCTTT.

This clonotype has a handful of counts. This chain links TRBV6-1 with TRBJ2-5; D assignment may be TRBD1 or TRBD2 (6 bases each). The CDR3 spans 14 residues. Germline CDR1 is MNHNS and CDR2 is SASEGT. The V end lost 3 bases, the J end lost 2 bases, and 10 bases lay between the germline ends. CDR3 in amino acids: CASSDAGQQETQYF. CDR3 coding DNA: TGTGCCAGCAGTGACGCGGGACAACAAGAGACCCAGTACTTC.

This chain uses TRBV20-1 with TRBJ1-2; 8 bases line up with TRBD1. Germline V gene lookup returns CDR1 DFQATT and CDR2 SNEGSKA (reference sequence). Trimming took 5 bases from V and 3 from J; bases not matched to a gene: 11. The CDR3 loop spans 15 amino acids. The CDR3 DNA is TGCAGTGCTCCCTCCCCCGGGACAGGAGACTATGGCTACACCTTC. Translating it yields CSAPSPGTGDYGYTF.

This clonotype has ten or more counts. This rearrangement joins TRBV14 to TRBJ2-7; D may be TRBD1 (6 bases). V was pared by 2 bases and J by 7 bases, with 18 bases between. This CDR3 contains 15 residues. Germline V lookup: CDR1 SGHDN, CDR2 FVKESK. The CDR3 loop reads CASSQRTGLTGEQYF. The CDR3 coding sequence is TGTGCCAGCAGCCAACGTACAGGGCTGACGGGGGAGCAGTACTTC. The full variable domain, its missing parts supplied by reference TRBV14 and TRBJ2-7, is EAGVTQFPSHSVIEKGQTVTLRCDPISGHDNLYWYRRVMGKEIKFLLHFVKESKQDESGMPNNRFLAERTGGTYSTLKVQPAELEDSGVYFCASSQRTGLTGEQYFGPGTRLTVT.

This clonotype came up a few times. The chain recombines TRBV14 with TRBJ2-1; no clear D gene. V was cut by 0 bases and J by 2 bases, with 8 bases left in between. The V gene's germline CDR1 is SGHDN and CDR2 FVKESK. The CDR3 consists of 15 residues. CDR3 region: CASSQEIGTYNEQFF. For the CDR3, the DNA is TGTGCCAGCAGCCAAGAAATCGGAACCTACAATGAGCAGTTCTTC.

This chain joins TRBV2 and TRBJ2-7, with 12 bases fitting TRBD2. V shed 6 bases, J shed 3 bases, and the junction held 6 bases outside the gene matches. There are 15 residues in the CDR3. In germline, CDR1 is SNHLY, CDR2 FYNNEI. For the CDR3, the DNA is TGTGCCAGCAGCGGAAAGGGACTAGCGGGCTACGAGCAGTACTTC. This translates into CASSGKGLAGYEQYF.

To note about this clonotype: An end of the junction differs from the germline gene, which may be a read error. The chain carries TRBV2 and TRBJ2-3, with TRBD1 as a possible D gene (5 bases). Germline V gene lookup returns CDR1 SNHLY and CDR2 FYNNEI. The CDR3 loop spans 14 amino acids. In nucleotides, the CDR3 is TGTGCCGGCAGTGAAGGGGCCTTATCCAATGCGCAGTATTTT. This translates into CAGSEGALSNAQYF. The full variable domain, rest sourced from reference TRBV2 and TRBJ2-3, is EPEVTQTPSHQVTQMGQEVILRCVPISNHLYFYWYRQILGQKVEFLVSFYNNEISEKSEIFDDQFSVERPDGSNFTLKIRSTKLEDSAMYFCAGSEGALSNAQYFGPGTRLTVL.

The V and J genes are TRBV20-1 and TRBJ1-5; the D gene is possibly TRBD1 (6 bases). The germline gives CDR1 DFQATT, CDR2 SNEGSKA (reference sequence). The ends were cut back, 2 bases at V and 5 bases at J, with 16 bases in the middle. The CDR3 totals 15 residues. This CDR3 is CSARFPGQKDQPQHF. The CDR3 coding sequence is TGCAGTGCTAGATTCCCCGGACAGAAAGATCAGCCCCAGCATTTT.

This clonotype was counted only a few times. J is TRBJ2-3 and V is TRBV11-2, with D possibly TRBD2 on 6 matching bases. The CDR3 runs 13 residues. Trimming removed 7 bases at V and 3 bases at J, with 11 bases between. Per the germline V gene, CDR1 is SGHAT and CDR2 is FQNNGV. The CDR3 spells CASTNAGTDTQYF. CDR3 nucleotides: TGTGCCAGCACCAATGCGGGGACAGATACGCAGTATTTT.